This TCR beta chain was retrieved from a study of shared clonotypes between healthy human individuals. The CDR3 has 13 residues. V lost 1 base and J 2 bases, leaving 7 bases between the germline ends. Germline V CDR1 and CDR2: SGHRS, YFSETQ. This table comes from immunoSEQ multiplex PCR, and its TCRdb copy is limited to in-frame clones, with some not included. The sample consists of roughly 1,500,000 clones, approximately 98% of them appearing once. What was sequenced was naive CD4+ T cells sorted from blood. Subset denoted: CD45RA+ positively selected. The chain combines TRBV5-1 with TRBJ2-7; D is unclear. This TCR came from a man aged 25 to 40 in good health. As DNA, the CDR3 is TGCGCCAGCAGCTTGACGACGGCCTACGAGCAGTACTTC. Its protein is CASSLTTAYEQYF.